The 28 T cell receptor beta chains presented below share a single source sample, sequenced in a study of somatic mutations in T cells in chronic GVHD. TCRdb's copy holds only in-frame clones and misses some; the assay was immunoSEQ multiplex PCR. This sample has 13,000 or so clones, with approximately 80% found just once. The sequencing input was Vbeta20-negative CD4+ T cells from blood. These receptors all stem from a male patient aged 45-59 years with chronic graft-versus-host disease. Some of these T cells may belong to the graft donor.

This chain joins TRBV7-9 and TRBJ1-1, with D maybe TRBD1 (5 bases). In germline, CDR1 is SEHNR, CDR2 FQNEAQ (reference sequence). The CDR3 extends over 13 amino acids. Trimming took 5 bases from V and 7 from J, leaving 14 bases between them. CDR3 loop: CASSPPRAVEAFF. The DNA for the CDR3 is TGTGCCAGCAGCCCCCCCAGGGCAGTTGAAGCTTTCTTT.

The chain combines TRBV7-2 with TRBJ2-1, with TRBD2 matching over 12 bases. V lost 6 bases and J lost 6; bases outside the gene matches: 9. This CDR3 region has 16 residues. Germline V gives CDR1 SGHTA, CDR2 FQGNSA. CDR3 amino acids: CASSRTASGRANEQFF. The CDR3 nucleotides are TGTGCCAGCAGTCGTACCGCTAGCGGGAGGGCCAATGAGCAGTTCTTC.

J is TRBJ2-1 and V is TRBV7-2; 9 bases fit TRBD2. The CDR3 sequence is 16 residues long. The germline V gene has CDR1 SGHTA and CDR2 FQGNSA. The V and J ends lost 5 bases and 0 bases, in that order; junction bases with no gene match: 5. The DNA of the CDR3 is TGTGCCAGCAGCCCAAATAGCGGGGGCTCCTACAATGAGCAGTTCTTC. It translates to CASSPNSGGSYNEQFF. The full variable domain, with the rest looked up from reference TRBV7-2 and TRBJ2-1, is GAGVSQSPSNKVTEKGKDVELRCDPISGHTALYWYRQSLGQGLEFLIYFQGNSAPDKSGLPSDRFSAERTGGSVSTLTIQRTQQEDSAVYLCASSPNSGGSYNEQFFGPGTRLTVL.

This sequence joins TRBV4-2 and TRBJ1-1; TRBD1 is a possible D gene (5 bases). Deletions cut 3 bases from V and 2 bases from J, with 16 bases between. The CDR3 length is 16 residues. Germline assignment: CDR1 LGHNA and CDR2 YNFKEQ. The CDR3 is CASSQALGAANTEAFF. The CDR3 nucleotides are TGTGCCAGCAGCCAGGCCCTTGGGGCAGCCAACACTGAAGCTTTCTTT.

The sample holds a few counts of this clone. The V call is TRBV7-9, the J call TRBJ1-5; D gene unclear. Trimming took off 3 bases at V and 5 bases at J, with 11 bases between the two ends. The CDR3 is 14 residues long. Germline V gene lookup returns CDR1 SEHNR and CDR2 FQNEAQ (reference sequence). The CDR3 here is CASSFEGGHQPQHF. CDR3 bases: TGTGCCAGCAGCTTCGAGGGTGGGCATCAGCCCCAGCATTTT.

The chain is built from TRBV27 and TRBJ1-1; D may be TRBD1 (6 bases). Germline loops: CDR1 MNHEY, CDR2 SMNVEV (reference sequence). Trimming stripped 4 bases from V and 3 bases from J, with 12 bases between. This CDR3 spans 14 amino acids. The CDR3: CASSSPGHYTEAFF. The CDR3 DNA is TGTGCCAGCAGTTCACCGGGACATTACACTGAAGCTTTCTTT.

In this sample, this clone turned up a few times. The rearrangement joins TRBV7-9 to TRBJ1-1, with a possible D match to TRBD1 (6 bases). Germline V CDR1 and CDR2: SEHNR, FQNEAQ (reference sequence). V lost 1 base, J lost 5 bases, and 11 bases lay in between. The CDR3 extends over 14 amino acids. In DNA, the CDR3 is TGTGCCAGCAGCTTAGGGGCAGGGGAAACTGAAGCTTTCTTT. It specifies CASSLGAGETEAFF.

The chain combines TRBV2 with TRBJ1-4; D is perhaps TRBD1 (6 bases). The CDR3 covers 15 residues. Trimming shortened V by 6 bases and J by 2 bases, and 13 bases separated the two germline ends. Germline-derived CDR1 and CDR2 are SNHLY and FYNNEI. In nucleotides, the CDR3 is TGTGCCAGCAGGGGGGCGGGTCGGACTAATGAAAAACTGTTTTTT. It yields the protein CASRGAGRTNEKLFF.

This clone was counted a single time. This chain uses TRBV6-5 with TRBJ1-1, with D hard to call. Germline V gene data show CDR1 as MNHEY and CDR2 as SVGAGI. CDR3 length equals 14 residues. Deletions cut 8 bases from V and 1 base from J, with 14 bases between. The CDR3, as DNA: TGTGCCAGCTCCAGATCATCAACGAACACTGAAGCTTTCTTT. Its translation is CASSRSSTNTEAFF.

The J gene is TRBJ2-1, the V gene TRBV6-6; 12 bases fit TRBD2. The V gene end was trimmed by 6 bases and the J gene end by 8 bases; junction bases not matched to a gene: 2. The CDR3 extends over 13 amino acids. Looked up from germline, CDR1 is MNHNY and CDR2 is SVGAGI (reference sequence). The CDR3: CASRTSGSYEQFF. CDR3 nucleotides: TGTGCCAGCAGGACTAGCGGGAGCTATGAGCAGTTCTTC.

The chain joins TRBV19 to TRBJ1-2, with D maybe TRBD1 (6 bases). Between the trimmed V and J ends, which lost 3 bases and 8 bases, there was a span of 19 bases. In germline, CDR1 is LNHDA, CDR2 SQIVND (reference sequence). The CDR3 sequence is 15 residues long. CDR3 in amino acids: CASSMTPDSSGGYTF. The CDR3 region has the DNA TGTGCCAGTAGTATGACCCCGGACAGCTCGGGAGGCTACACCTTC.

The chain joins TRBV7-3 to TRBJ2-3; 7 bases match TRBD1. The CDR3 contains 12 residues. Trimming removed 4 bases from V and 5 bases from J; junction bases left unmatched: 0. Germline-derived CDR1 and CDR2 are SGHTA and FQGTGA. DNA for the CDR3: TGTGCCAGCAGCTCAGGGGGAGATACGCAGTATTTT. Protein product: CASSSGGDTQYF.

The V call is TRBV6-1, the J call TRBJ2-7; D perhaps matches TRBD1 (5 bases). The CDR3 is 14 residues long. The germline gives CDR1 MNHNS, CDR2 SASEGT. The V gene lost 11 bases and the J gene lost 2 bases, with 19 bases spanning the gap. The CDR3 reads CAGSRPGRAYEQYF. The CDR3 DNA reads TGTGCCGGCTCCAGACCAGGCAGGGCCTACGAGCAGTACTTC.

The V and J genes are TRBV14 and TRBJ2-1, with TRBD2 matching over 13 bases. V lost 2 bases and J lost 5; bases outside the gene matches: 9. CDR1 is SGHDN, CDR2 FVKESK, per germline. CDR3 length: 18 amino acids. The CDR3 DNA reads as TGTGCCAGCAGCCAAAAACTAGCGGGAGGGAAGGGGCACAATGAGCAGTTCTTC. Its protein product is CASSQKLAGGKGHNEQFF.

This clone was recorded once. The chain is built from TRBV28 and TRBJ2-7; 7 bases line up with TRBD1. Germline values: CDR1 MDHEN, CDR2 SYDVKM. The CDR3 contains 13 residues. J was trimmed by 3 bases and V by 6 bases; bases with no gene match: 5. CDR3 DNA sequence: TGTGCCAGCAGCCGGGACAGACTCTACGAGCAGTACTTC. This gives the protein CASSRDRLYEQYF.

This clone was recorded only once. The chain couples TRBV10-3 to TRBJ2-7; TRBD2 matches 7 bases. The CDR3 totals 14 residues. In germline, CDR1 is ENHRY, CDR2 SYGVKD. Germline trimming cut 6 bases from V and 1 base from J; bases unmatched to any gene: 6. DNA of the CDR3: TGTGCCATCAGCGGGACTACTTCATCCTACGAGCAGTACTTC. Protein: CAISGTTSSYEQYF.

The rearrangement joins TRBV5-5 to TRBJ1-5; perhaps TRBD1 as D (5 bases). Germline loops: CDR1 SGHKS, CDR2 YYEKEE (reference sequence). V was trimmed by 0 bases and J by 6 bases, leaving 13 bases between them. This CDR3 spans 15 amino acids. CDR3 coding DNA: TGTGCCAGCAGCTTGGACCCTTGGGGGGGTCAGCCCCAGCATTTT. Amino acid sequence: CASSLDPWGGQPQHF. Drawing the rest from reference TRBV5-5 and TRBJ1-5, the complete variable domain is DAGVTQSPTHLIKTRGQQVTLRCSPISGHKSVSWYQQVLGQGPQFIFQYYEKEERGRGNFPDRFSARQFPNYSSELNVNALLLGDSALYLCASSLDPWGGQPQHFGDGTRLSIL.

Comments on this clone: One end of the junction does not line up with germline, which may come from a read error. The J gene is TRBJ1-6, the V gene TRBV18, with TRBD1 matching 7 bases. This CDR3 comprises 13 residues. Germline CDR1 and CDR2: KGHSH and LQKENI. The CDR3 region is CTSSQDREWPLHF. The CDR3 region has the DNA TGTACCAGCTCACAAGACAGGGAATGGCCCCTCCACTTT.

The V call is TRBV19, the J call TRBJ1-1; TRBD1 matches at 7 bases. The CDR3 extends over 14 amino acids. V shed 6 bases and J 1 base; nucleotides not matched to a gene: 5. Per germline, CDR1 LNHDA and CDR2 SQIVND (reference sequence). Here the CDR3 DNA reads TGTGCCAGTAGCCAGGGGGGAAGGAACACTGAAGCTTTCTTT. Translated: CASSQGGRNTEAFF.

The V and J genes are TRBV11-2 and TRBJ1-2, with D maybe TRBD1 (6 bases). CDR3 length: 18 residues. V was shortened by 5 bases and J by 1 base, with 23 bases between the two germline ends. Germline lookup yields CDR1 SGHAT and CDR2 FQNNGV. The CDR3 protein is CASSRNPTDRRSNYGYTF. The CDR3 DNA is TGTGCCAGCAGCCGGAACCCCACGGACAGACGAAGTAACTATGGCTACACCTTC. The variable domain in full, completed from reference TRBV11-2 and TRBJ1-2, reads EAGVAQSPRYKIIEKRQSVAFWCNPISGHATLYWYQQILGQGPKLLIQFQNNGVVDDSQLPKDRFSAERLKGVDSTLKIQPAKLEDSAVYLCASSRNPTDRRSNYGYTFGSGTRLTVV.

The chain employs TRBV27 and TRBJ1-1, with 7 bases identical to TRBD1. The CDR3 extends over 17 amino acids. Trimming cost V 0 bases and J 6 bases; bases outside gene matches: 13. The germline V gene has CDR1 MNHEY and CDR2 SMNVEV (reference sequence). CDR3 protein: CASSLSGTVASGAEAFF. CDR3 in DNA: TGTGCCAGCAGTTTATCCGGGACAGTCGCCTCTGGGGCTGAAGCTTTCTTT.

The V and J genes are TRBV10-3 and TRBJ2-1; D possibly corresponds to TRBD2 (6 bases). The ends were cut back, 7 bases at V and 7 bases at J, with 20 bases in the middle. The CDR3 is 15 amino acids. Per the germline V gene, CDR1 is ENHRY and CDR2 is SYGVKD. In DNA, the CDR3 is TGTGCCATCACCTCCCGGGAGCCCCCTGGGAATGAGCAGTTCTTC. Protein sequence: CAITSREPPGNEQFF.

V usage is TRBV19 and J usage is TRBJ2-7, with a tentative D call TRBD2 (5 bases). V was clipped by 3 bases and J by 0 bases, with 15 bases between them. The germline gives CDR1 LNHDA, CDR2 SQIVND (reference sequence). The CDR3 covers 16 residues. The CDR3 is CASSIGGTFSSYEQYF. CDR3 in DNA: TGTGCCAGTAGTATTGGAGGAACCTTCAGCTCCTACGAGCAGTACTTC.

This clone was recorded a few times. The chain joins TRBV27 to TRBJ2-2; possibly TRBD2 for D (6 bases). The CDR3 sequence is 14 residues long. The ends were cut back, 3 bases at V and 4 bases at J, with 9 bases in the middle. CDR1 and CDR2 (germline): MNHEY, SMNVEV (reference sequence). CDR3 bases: TGTGCCAGCAGTTTGGGGCGGGGCACCGGGGAGCTGTTTTTT. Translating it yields CASSLGRGTGELFF.

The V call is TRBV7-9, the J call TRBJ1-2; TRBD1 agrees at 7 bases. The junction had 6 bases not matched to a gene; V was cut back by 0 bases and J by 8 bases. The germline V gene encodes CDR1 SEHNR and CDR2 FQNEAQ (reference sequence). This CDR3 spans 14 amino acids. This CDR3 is CASSLAGQPSGYTF. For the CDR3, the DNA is TGTGCCAGCAGCTTAGCGGGACAGCCCAGCGGCTACACCTTC.

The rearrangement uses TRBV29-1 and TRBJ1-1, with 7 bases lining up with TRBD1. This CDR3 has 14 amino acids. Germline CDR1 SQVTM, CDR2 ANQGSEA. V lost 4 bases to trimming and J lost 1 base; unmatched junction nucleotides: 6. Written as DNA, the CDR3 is TGCAGCGTTGGGAAACAGGGGTGGAACACTGAAGCTTTCTTT. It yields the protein CSVGKQGWNTEAFF.

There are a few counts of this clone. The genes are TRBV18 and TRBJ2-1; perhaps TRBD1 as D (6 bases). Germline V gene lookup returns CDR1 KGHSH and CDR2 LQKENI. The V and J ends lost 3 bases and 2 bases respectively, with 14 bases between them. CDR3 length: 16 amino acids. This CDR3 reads CASSPMGQGTYNEQFF. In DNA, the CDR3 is TGTGCCAGCTCACCCATGGGGCAGGGGACCTACAATGAGCAGTTCTTC.

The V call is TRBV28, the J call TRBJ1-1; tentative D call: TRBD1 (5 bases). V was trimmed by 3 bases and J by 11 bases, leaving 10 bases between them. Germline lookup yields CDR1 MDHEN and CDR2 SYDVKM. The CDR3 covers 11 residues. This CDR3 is CASSFQGGAFF. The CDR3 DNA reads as TGTGCCAGCAGTTTTCAGGGCGGTGCTTTCTTT.